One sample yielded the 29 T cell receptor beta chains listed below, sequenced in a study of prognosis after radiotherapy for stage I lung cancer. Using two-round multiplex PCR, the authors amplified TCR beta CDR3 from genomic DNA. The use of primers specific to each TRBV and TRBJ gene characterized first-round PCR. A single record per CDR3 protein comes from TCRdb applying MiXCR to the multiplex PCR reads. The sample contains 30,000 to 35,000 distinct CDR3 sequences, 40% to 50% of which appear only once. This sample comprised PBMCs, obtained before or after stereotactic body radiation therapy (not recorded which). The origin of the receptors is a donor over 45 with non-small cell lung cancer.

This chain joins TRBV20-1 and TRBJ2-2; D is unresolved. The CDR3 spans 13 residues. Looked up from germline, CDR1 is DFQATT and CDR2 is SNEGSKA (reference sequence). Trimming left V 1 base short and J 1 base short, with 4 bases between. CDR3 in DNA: TGCAGTGCTAGAGTGGTGAACACCGGGGAGCTGTTTTTT. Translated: CSARVVNTGELFF.

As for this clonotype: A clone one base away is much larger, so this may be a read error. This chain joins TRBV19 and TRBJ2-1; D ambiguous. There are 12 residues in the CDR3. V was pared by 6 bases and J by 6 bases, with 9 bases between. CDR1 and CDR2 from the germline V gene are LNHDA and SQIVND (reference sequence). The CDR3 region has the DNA TGTGCCAGTAGCATCCCCCTCAATGAGCAGTTCTTC. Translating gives CASSIPLNEQFF.

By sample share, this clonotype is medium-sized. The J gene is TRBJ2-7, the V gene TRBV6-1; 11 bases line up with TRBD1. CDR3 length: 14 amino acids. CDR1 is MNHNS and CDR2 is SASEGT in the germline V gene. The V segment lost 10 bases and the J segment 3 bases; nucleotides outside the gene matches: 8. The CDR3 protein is CATQRGQGVYEQYF. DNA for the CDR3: TGTGCCACCCAAAGGGGACAGGGGGTCTACGAGCAGTACTTC.

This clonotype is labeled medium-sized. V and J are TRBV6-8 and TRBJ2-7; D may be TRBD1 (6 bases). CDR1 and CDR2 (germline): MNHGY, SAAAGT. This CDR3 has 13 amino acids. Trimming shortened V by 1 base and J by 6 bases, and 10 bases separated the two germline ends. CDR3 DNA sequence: TGTGCCAGCAGTTACTTGAACAGGGTCGAGCAGTACTTC. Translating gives CASSYLNRVEQYF.

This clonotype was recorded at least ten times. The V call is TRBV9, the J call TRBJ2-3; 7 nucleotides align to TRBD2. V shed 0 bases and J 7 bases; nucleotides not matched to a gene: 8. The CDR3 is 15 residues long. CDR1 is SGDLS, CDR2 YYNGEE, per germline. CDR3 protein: CASSVGREKGNTQYF. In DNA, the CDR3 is TGTGCCAGCAGCGTAGGGCGGGAGAAAGGGAATACGCAGTATTTT.

The CDR3, as DNA: TGTGCCACCAGCGTGGGACCCACTATATCCTACGAGCAGTACTTC. Translating it yields CATSVGPTISYEQYF. The J gene is TRBJ2-7, the V gene TRBV15; D is perhaps TRBD1 or TRBD2 (5 bases each). Looked up from germline, CDR1 is LNHNV and CDR2 is YYDKDF (reference sequence). This CDR3 spans 15 amino acids. The V end lost 5 bases, the J end lost 1 base, and 15 bases lay between the germline ends.

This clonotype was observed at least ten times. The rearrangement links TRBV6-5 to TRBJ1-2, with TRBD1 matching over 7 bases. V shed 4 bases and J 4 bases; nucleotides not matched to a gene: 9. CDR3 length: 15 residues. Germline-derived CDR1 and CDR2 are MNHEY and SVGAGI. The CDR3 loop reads CASSFVTGATYGYTF. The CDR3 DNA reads TGTGCCAGCAGTTTTGTAACAGGGGCCACCTATGGCTACACCTTC.

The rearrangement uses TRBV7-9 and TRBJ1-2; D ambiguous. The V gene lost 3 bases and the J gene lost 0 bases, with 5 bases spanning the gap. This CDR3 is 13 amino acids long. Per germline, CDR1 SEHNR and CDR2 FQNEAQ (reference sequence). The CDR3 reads CASSFDANYGYTF. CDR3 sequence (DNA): TGTGCCAGCAGCTTTGACGCTAACTATGGCTACACCTTC.

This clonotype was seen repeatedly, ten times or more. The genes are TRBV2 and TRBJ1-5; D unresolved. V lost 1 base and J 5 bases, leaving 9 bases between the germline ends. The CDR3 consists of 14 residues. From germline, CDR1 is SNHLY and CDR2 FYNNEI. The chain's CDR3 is CASSEVGFYQPQHF. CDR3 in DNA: TGTGCCAGCAGTGAAGTAGGGTTTTATCAGCCCCAGCATTTT.

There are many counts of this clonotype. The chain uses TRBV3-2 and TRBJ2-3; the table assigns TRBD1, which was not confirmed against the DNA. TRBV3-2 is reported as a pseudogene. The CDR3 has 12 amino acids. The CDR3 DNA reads TGTGCCAGCAGCCAAAGGGGGAATACGCAGTATTTT. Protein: CASSQRGNTQYF.

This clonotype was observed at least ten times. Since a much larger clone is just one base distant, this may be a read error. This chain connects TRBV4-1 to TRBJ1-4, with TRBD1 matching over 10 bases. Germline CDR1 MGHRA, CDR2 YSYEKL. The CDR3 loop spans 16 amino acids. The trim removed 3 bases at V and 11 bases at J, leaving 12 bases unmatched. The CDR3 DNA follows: TGCGCCAGCAGCCAGCCGGGACAGGGGAGGATTGTGAAACTGTTTTTT. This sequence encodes CASSQPGQGRIVKLFF.

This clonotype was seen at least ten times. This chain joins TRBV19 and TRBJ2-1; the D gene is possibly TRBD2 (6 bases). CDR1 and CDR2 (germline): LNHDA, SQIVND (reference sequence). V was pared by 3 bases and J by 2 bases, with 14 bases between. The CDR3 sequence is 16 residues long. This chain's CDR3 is CASSIEGSGAYNEQFF. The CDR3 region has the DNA TGTGCCAGTAGTATCGAAGGGTCGGGAGCCTACAATGAGCAGTTCTTC.

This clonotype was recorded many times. The CDR3 sequence: CASSWGLAVYEQYF. The CDR3 DNA reads as TGCGCCAGCAGCTGGGGACTAGCTGTGTACGAGCAGTACTTC. V gene TRBV5-1 combines with J gene TRBJ2-7, with TRBD2 matching 9 bases. Trimming removed 3 bases from V and 4 bases from J; junction bases left unmatched: 5. Germline lookup yields CDR1 SGHRS and CDR2 YFSETQ. This CDR3 comprises 14 residues.

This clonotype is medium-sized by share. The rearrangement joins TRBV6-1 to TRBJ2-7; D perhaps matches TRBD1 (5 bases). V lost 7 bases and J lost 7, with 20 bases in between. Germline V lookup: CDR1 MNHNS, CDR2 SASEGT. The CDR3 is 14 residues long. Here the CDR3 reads CASKQSGPGLEQYF. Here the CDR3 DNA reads TGTGCCAGCAAGCAGTCAGGGCCGGGCTTGGAGCAGTACTTC.

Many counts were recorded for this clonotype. For the CDR3, the DNA is TGTGCCAGCAGTTTAGAGGCAGGCTTCTACGAGCAGTACTTC. It yields the protein CASSLEAGFYEQYF. The chain joins TRBV27 to TRBJ2-7; D unclear. Per germline, CDR1 MNHEY and CDR2 SMNVEV (reference sequence). V was cut by 2 bases and J by 3 bases, with 11 bases left in between. This CDR3 is 14 amino acids long.

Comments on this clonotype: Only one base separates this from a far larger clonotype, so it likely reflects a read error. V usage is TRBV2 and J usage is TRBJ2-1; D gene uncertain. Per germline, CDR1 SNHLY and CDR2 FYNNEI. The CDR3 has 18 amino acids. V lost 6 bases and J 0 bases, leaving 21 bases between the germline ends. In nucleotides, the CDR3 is TGTGCCAGCAGCCACTACGGCCTCCGCCGCCACTCCTACAATGAGCAGTTCTTC. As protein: CASSHYGLRRHSYNEQFF.

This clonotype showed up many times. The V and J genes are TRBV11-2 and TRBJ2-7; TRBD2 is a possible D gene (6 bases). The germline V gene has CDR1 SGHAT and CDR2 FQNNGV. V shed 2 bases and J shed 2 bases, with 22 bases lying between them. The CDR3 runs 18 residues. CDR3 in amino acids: CASSLSHGTTRVTYEQYF. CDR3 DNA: TGTGCCAGCAGCTTATCGCACGGAACGACTAGGGTTACCTACGAGCAGTACTTC.

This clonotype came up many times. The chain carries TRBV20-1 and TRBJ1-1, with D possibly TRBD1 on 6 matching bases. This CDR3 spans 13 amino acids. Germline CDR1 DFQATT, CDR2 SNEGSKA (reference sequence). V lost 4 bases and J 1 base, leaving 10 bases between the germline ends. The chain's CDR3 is CSANDRTNTEAFF. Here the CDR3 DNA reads TGCAGTGCTAATGACAGGACGAACACTGAAGCTTTCTTT.

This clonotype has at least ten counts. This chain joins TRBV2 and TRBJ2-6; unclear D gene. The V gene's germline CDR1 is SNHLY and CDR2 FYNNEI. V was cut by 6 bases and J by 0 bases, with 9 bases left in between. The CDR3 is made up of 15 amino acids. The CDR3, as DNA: TGTGCCAGCAGCCGTACAGACTCTGGGGCCAACGTCCTGACTTTC. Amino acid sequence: CASSRTDSGANVLTF. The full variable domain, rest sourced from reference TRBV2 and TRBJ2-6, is EPEVTQTPSHQVTQMGQEVILRCVPISNHLYFYWYRQILGQKVEFLVSFYNNEISEKSEIFDDQFSVERPDGSNFTLKIRSTKLEDSAMYFCASSRTDSGANVLTFGAGSRLTVL.

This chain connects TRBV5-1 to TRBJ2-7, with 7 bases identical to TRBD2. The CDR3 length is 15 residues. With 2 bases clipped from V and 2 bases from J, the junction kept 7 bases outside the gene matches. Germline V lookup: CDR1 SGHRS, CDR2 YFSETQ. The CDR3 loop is CASSLGGSGTYEQYF. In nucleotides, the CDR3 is TGCGCCAGCAGCTTAGGCGGGAGCGGAACCTACGAGCAGTACTTC.

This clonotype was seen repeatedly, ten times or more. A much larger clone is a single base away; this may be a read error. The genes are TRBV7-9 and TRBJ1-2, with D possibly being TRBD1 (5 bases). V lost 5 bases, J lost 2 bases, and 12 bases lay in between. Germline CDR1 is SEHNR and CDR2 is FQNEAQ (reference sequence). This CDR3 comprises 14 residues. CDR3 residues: CASSPSGTNYGYTF. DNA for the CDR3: TGTGCCAGCAGCCCCTCAGGGACCAACTATGGCTACACCTTC.

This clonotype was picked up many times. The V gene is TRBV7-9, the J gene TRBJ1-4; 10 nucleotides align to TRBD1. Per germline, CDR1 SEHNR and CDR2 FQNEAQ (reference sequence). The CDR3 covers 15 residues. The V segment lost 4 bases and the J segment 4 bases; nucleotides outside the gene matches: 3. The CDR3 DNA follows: TGTGCCAGCAGCTCGGGGGACAGGGGTAATGAAAAACTGTTTTTT. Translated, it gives CASSSGDRGNEKLFF.

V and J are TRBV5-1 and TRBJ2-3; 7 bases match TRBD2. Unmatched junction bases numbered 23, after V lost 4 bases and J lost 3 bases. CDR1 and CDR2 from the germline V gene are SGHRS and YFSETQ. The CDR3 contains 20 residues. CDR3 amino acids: CASSPGRSSLTSCLTDTQYF. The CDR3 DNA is TGCGCCAGCAGCCCCGGCCGGTCCTCCCTGACTAGCTGTCTAACAGATACGCAGTATTTT.

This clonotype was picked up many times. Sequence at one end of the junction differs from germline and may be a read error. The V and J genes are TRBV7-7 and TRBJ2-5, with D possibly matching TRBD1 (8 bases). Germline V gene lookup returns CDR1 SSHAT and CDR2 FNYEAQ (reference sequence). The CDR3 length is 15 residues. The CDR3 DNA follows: TGTGCTAGCAGCTTAACAGGGGGGGGAGGTGAGACCCAGTACTTC. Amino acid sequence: CASSLTGGGGETQYF.

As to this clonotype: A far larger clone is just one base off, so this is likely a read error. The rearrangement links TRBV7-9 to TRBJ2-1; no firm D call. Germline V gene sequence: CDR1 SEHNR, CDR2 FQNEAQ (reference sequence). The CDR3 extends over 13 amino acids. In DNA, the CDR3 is TGTGCCAGCAGCTACTACTCCCACAATGAGCAGTTCTTC. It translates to CASSYYSHNEQFF.

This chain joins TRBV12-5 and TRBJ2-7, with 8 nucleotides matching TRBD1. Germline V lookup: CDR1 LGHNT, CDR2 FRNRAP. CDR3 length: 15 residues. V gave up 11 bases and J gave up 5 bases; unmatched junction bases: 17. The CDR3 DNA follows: TGTGCTGGTTGCTCAGCAGGGGGCGCGGGGAACGAGCAGTACTTC. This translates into CAGCSAGGAGNEQYF.

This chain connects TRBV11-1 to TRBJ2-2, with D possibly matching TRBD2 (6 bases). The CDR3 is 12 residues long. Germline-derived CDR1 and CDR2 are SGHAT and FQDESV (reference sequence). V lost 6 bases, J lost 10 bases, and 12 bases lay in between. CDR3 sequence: CASSRGVVELFF. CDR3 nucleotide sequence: TGTGCCAGCAGTCGCGGGGTGGTGGAGCTGTTTTTT.

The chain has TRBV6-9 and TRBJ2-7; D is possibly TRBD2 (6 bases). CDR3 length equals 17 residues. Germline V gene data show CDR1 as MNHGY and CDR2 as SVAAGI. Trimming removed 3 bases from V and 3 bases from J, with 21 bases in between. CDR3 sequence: CASSYPLSGVDHYEQYF. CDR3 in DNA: TGTGCCAGCAGTTACCCCCTTTCGGGGGTAGACCACTACGAGCAGTACTTC.

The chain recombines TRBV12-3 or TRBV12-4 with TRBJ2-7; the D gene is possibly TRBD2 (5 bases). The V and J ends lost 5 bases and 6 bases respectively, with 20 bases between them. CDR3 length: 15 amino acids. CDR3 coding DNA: TGTGCCAGCAGTCCCCTCGATCGGGATGGCGGCGAGCAGTACTTC. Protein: CASSPLDRDGGEQYF.